This T cell receptor beta chain was observed in a study of T-cell memory formation after mild COVID-19. This clonotype was seen a few times. The CDR3 runs to 14 residues. Germline V lookup: CDR1 SEHNR, CDR2 FQNEAQ (reference sequence). V lost 7 bases and J lost 2, with 12 bases in between. TCRdb independently ran MiXCR on the 5' RACE reads; one entry per CDR3 protein. The repertoire consists of 95,000 to 110,000 distinct CDR3 sequences, with under 15% occurring once and the leading ten covering 39%. The specimen sequenced was PBMCs or a T cell subset sorted from them (not recorded which). This TCR derives from a man younger than 35 who had mild COVID-19 (a few samples of this study predate the infection). Cell type and time point are not known. This sequence joins TRBV7-9 and TRBJ2-1, with TRBD2 as a possible D gene (5 bases). Here the CDR3 reads CASTQDGTYNEQFF. CDR3 DNA: TGTGCCAGCACCCAAGACGGGACCTACAATGAGCAGTTCTTC.